These 23 T cell receptor beta chains came from one sample sequenced in a study of regulatory T cells in long-lasting Graves disease. The time point was: newly diagnosed GD, antithyroid drugs for less than 3 months. Extracted RNA from PBMCs served as the source of the TCR library. CDR3 regions were amplified by Arm-PCR using iRepertoire HTBI primers to build TCR beta libraries. MiXCR, run by TCRdb on the multiplex PCR reads, gives a single entry per CDR3 protein. The data contain 400,000 to 500,000 distinct CDR3 sequences, about a sixth of them seen just once; the ten biggest clones take up 20% to 25%. These records were also assigned to another study, of T cells in Graves' hyperthyroidism and ophthalmopathy.

The sequenced sample was peripheral blood mononuclear cells (PBMCs), obtained at new diagnosis, from a patient treated with antithyroid drugs. These receptors all come from a woman between 18 and 29 years old with Graves disease.

This clonotype was counted ten times or more. The V and J genes are TRBV7-3 and TRBJ2-2; 8 positions agree with TRBD1. Germline trimming cut 5 bases from V and 0 bases from J; bases unmatched to any gene: 8. The CDR3 sequence is 17 residues long. Per germline, CDR1 SGHTA and CDR2 FQGTGA. CDR3 sequence (DNA): TGTGCCAGCAGCAAACAGGGGGTGCGGGCGAACACCGGGGAGCTGTTTTTT. Its protein product is CASSKQGVRANTGELFF.

In its sample, this clonotype was seen many times. The CDR3 loop reads CASSLVGLNTGELFF. CDR3 sequence (DNA): TGTGCCAGCAGCTTAGTGGGACTTAACACCGGGGAGCTGTTTTTT. The chain employs TRBV11-2 and TRBJ2-2; D possibly corresponds to TRBD2 (6 bases). CDR3 size: 15 residues. Trimming removed 1 base at V and 2 bases at J, with 8 bases between. From germline, CDR1 is SGHAT and CDR2 FQNNGV.

This sequence joins TRBV28 and TRBJ2-7; the D gene is possibly TRBD2 (5 bases). Germline V gives CDR1 MDHEN, CDR2 SYDVKM. Trimming took off 4 bases at V and 6 bases at J, with 22 bases between the two ends. The CDR3 consists of 16 residues. CDR3 loop: CASSSPRPVEGPEQYF. The CDR3 DNA is TGTGCCAGCAGTTCCCCCCGACCAGTAGAGGGCCCCGAGCAGTACTTC.

The chain joins TRBV18 to TRBJ2-6; TRBD1 matches at 8 bases. With V trimmed by 1 base and J by 4 bases, 6 bases remained unmatched. Germline values: CDR1 KGHSH, CDR2 LQKENI. The CDR3 loop spans 17 amino acids. The CDR3 coding sequence is TGTGCCAGCTCACCACAGAACAGGGGGAGCGGGGCCAACGTCCTGACTTTC. This translates into CASSPQNRGSGANVLTF.

This clonotype was detected a few times. This chain uses TRBV28 with TRBJ2-2, with 7 bases lining up with TRBD2. The trim removed 5 bases at V and 7 bases at J, leaving 13 bases unmatched. The CDR3 sequence is 16 residues long. Germline CDR1 is MDHEN and CDR2 is SYDVKM. The CDR3: CASSLPASGTGGELFF. The CDR3 bases are TGTGCCAGCAGTCTACCCGCCAGCGGGACTGGCGGGGAGCTGTTTTTT.

The genes are TRBV28 and TRBJ2-7, with 11 bases that match TRBD2. The CDR3 totals 18 residues. Trimming at V came to 4 bases and at J to 0 bases, leaving 11 bases not matched to a gene. Germline values: CDR1 MDHEN, CDR2 SYDVKM. DNA for the CDR3: TGTGCCAGCAGTTCGGATTACGGGACTAGCGGCAACTCCTACGAGCAGTACTTC. Translated: CASSSDYGTSGNSYEQYF.

The rearrangement joins TRBV20-1 to TRBJ1-3; D remains unclear. The CDR3 runs to 15 residues. In germline, CDR1 is DFQATT, CDR2 SNEGSKA (reference sequence). The germline V and J ends were trimmed by 0 bases and 3 bases, with 12 bases remaining between them. The CDR3 here is CSARDVNSLGNTIYF. CDR3 coding DNA: TGCAGTGCTAGAGATGTAAACAGTCTTGGAAACACCATATATTTT.

V is TRBV2 and J is TRBJ1-5; D gene uncertain. Germline CDR1 is SNHLY and CDR2 is FYNNEI. Trimming removed 1 base from V and 5 bases from J, with 9 bases in between. This CDR3 has 14 residues. CDR3 bases: TGTGCCAGCAGTGAAGTTGTTAAAGATCAGCCCCAGCATTTT. This gives the protein CASSEVVKDQPQHF.

This chain joins TRBV19 and TRBJ2-7; possibly TRBD2 for D (5 bases). This CDR3 is built from 16 residues. V was clipped by 0 bases and J by 5 bases, with 17 bases between them. Germline values: CDR1 LNHDA, CDR2 SQIVND (reference sequence). CDR3 coding DNA: TGTGCCAGTAGTATAGATGTACGGGGAAGTGTCAACGAGCAGTACTTC. Translation gives CASSIDVRGSVNEQYF.

The rearrangement links TRBV7-2 to TRBJ2-1; D call uncertain. This CDR3 comprises 15 residues. The germline CDR1 and CDR2 sequences are SGHTA and FQGNSA. V shed 4 bases and J shed 0 bases, with 10 bases lying between them. In DNA form, the CDR3 reads TGTGCCAGCAGCTCCGACGTTAGCTCCTACAATGAGCAGTTCTTC. It codes for CASSSDVSSYNEQFF.

The chain carries TRBV28 and TRBJ1-6, with D tentatively TRBD1 (5 bases). From germline, CDR1 is MDHEN and CDR2 SYDVKM. V was shortened by 3 bases and J by 8 bases, with 14 bases between the two germline ends. This CDR3 region has 15 residues. In DNA form, the CDR3 reads TGTGCCAGCAGTTTTGGAGGGGCAAATCATTCACCCCTCCACTTT. Its translation is CASSFGGANHSPLHF.

CDR3 sequence (DNA): TGTGCCAGCAGCTCCCGACAGGGGGATAGCACAGATACGCAGTATTTT. Encoded protein: CASSSRQGDSTDTQYF. The J gene is TRBJ2-3, the V gene TRBV11-2; 9 bases are a match to TRBD1. From germline, CDR1 is SGHAT and CDR2 FQNNGV. The CDR3 totals 16 residues. V was clipped by 4 bases and J by 0 bases; unmatched bases: 5.

V usage is TRBV10-3 and J usage is TRBJ1-1, with D unresolved. Trimming pared 7 bases from V and 0 bases from J, leaving 12 bases between. This CDR3 comprises 14 residues. Germline loops: CDR1 ENHRY, CDR2 SYGVKD. The CDR3 region is CAIKIDQVNTEAFF. In DNA, the CDR3 is TGTGCCATCAAGATTGATCAGGTGAACACTGAAGCTTTCTTT.

This clonotype occurred a few times. This may come from a read error, since a much larger clone is one base off. The chain carries TRBV9 and TRBJ2-3; perhaps TRBD2 as D (6 bases). This CDR3 region has 14 residues. V shed 3 bases and J shed 0 bases, with 8 bases lying between them. Germline CDR1 SGDLS, CDR2 YYNGEE. The CDR3 DNA reads TGTGCCAGCAGCGGCGGGGTGAGCACAGATACGCAGTATTTT. This translates into CASSGGVSTDTQYF.

The genes are TRBV6-1 and TRBJ2-5; 8 positions match TRBD1. This CDR3 has 13 residues. Per the germline V gene, CDR1 is MNHNS and CDR2 is SASEGT. V lost 5 bases and J lost 3; bases outside the gene matches: 2. The CDR3 nucleotides read TGTGCCAGCAGTCCGGACAGGGAAGAGACCCAGTACTTC. It is translated as CASSPDREETQYF.

This clonotype occurred many times. The chain employs TRBV9 and TRBJ1-5, with D possibly TRBD1 on 5 matching bases. CDR3 length: 14 residues. Trimming removed 4 bases from V and 3 bases from J, with 11 bases in between. Per the germline V gene, CDR1 is SGDLS and CDR2 is YYNGEE. The CDR3 DNA follows: TGTGCCAGCAGCCCAGGGAGGAACAATCAGCCCCAGCATTTT. Translated: CASSPGRNNQPQHF.

This clonotype was recorded at least ten times. The J gene is TRBJ2-1, the V gene TRBV7-3, with D possibly being TRBD1 or TRBD2 (6 bases each). Trimming took off 5 bases at V and 9 bases at J, with 20 bases between the two ends. Germline lookup yields CDR1 SGHTA and CDR2 FQGTGA. The CDR3 consists of 15 residues. CDR3 residues: CASSPMSGALGEQFF. CDR3 bases: TGTGCCAGCAGCCCTATGTCGGGGGCCCTTGGTGAGCAGTTCTTC.

Ten or more counts support this clonotype. An end of the junction does not agree with germline; a read error may underlie this. This rearrangement joins TRBV18 to TRBJ2-3; unclear D gene. This CDR3 has 13 amino acids. CDR1 and CDR2 (germline): KGHSH, LQKENI. CDR3 coding DNA: TGTGCCAGCTCAGGGCGGCTACCTCCAGTCGGCGTGTTT. It encodes CASSGRLPPVGVF.

This clonotype was observed a few times. Written as DNA, the CDR3 is TGTGCCAGCAGCAACAGGGAGGGGACCTACGAGCAGTACTTC. This translates into CASSNREGTYEQYF. The rearrangement links TRBV6-1 to TRBJ2-7; weak D call: TRBD2 (7 bases). V was trimmed by 6 bases and J by 2 bases, leaving 14 bases between them. Germline CDR1 is MNHNS and CDR2 is SASEGT. This CDR3 contains 14 residues.

J is TRBJ2-2 and V is TRBV6-1; TRBD2 agrees at 7 bases. Germline CDR1 MNHNS, CDR2 SASEGT. Trimming cost V 2 bases and J 6 bases; bases outside gene matches: 9. The CDR3 has 16 residues. The CDR3 DNA reads as TGTGCCAGCAGTGAAATCTTGACTAGCCCCTCCGGGGAGCTGTTTTTT. This translates into CASSEILTSPSGELFF.

This clonotype was detected many times. Written as DNA, the CDR3 is TGTGCCAGCAGTAATAACAGGGCTAATGAGCAGTTCTTC. Its protein is CASSNNRANEQFF. The V gene is TRBV12-3 or TRBV12-4, the J gene TRBJ2-1, with D maybe TRBD1 (6 bases). Trimming pared 5 bases from V and 7 bases from J, leaving 12 bases between. The CDR3 is 13 amino acids.

There are a few counts of this clonotype. A clone one base away is much larger, so this may be a read error. The rearrangement links TRBV6-1 to TRBJ2-2; D gene ambiguous. The germline CDR1 and CDR2 sequences are MNHNS and SASEGT. The CDR3 is made up of 11 amino acids. V was pared by 5 bases and J by 7 bases, with 5 bases between. CDR3: CASSPYGELFF. DNA for the CDR3: TGTGCCAGCAGTCCTTACGGGGAGCTGTTTTTT.

This chain links TRBV30 with TRBJ2-6; 7 nucleotides agree with TRBD2. The ends lost 5 bases at V and 2 bases at J; junction bases unmatched: 6. Germline assignment: CDR1 GTSNPN and CDR2 SVGIG (reference sequence). This CDR3 has 15 amino acids. DNA for the CDR3: TGTGCCTGGGGTCCGGGGAGGGCTGGGGCCAACGTCCTGACTTTC. Protein product: CAWGPGRAGANVLTF.